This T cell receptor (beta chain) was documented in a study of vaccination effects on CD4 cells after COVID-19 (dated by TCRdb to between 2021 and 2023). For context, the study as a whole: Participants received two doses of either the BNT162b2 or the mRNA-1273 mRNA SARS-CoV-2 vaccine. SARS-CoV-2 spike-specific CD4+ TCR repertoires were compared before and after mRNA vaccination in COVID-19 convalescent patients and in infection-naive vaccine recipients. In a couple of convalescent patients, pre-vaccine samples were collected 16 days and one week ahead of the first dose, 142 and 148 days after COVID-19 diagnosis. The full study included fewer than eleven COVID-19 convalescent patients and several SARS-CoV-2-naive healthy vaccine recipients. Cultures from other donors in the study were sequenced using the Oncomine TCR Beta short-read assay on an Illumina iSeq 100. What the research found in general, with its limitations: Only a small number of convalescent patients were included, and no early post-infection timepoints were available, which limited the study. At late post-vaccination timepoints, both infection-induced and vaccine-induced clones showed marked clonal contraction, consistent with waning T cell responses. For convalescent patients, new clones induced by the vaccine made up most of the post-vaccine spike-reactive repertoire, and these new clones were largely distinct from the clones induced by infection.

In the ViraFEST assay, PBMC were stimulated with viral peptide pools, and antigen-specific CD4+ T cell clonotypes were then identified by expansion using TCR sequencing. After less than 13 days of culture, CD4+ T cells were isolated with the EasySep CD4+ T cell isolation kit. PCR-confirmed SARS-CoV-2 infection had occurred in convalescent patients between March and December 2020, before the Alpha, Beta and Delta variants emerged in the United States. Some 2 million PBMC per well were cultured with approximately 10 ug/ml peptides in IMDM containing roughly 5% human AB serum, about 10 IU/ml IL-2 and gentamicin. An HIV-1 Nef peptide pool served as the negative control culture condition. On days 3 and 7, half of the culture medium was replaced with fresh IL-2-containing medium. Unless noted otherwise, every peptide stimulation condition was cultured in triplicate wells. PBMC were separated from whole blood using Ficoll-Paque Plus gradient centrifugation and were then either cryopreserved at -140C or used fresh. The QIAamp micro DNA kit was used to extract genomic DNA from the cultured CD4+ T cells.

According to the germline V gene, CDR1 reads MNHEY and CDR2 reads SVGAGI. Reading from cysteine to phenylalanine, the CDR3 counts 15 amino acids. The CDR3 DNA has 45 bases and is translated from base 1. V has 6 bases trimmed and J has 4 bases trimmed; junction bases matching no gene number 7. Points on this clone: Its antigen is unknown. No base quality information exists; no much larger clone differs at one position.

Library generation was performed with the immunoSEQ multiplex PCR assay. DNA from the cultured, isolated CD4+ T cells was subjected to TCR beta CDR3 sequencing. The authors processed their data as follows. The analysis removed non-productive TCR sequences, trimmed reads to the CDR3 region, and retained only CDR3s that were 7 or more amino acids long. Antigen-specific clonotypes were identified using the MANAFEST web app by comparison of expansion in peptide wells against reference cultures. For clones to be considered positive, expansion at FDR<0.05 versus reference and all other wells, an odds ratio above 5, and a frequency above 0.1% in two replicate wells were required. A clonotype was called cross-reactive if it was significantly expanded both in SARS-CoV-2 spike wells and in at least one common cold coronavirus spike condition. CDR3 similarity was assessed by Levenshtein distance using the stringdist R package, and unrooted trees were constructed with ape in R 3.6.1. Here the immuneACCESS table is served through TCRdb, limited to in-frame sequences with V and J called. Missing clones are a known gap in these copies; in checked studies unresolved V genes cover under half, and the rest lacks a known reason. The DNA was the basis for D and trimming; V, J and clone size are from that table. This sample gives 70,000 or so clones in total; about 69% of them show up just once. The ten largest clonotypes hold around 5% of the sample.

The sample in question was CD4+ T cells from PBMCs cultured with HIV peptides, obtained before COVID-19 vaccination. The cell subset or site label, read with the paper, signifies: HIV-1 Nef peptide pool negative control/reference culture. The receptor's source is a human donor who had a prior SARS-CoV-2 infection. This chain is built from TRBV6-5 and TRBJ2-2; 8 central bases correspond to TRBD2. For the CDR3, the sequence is CASRFLGGATGELFF. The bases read TGTGCCAGCAGATTTCTCGGGGGGGCCACCGGGGAGCTGTTTTTT.